The rows below give T cell receptor beta chains drawn from one sample of a study of cytomegalovirus exposure and HLA in healthy donors. This table comes from immunoSEQ multiplex PCR, and its TCRdb copy is limited to in-frame clones, with some not included. The table includes around 130,000 clones, 70% to 75% detected once. Sequencing used PBMCs. Every receptor here comes from a young man in good health and CMV-seronegative. Both conserved end residues are part of each CDR3. D genes are given only for firm matches. Where a row states a size, it is once, few, many or the class of an expanded clone; other rows omit it.

>-|TRBJ2-7|TRBV7-9|-
TGTGCCAGCGCCCACCGCACTGGGGGCTCGGCCTACGAGCAGTACTTC
CASAHRTGGSAYEQYF
>TRBD2|TRBJ2-5|TRBV14|-
TGTGCCAGCAGAGAAGGCGGTTCCGGGACTAGGGCGTCGGTACAGTACTTC
CASREGGSGTRASVQYF
>TRBD1|TRBJ1-5|TRBV6-5|-
TGTGCCAGCAGTTACGGACAGGGCCTTGAACAGCCCCAGCATTTT
CASSYGQGLEQPQHF
>TRBD1|TRBJ1-5|TRBV30|-
TGTGCCTTTGGACAGGGTAAAAATCAGCCCCAGCATTTT
CAFGQGKNQPQHF
>TRBD1|TRBJ1-1|TRBV5-6|-
TGTGCCAGCAGGCCACTAGGGACAGGGAACACTGAAGCTTTCTTT
CASRPLGTGNTEAFF
>-|TRBJ1-3|TRBV30|-
TGTGCCTGGAGAGGGGATAAAAACACCATATATTTT
CAWRGDKNTIYF
>-|TRBJ2-2|TRBV27|-
TGTGCCAGCTTTCGCCCCGTGGGACAGAACACCGGGGAGCTGTTTTTT
CASFRPVGQNTGELFF
>TRBD1|TRBJ2-5|TRBV7-8|once
TGTGCCAGCAGCCGGGACAGCCAAGAGACCCAGTACTTC
CASSRDSQETQYF
>TRBD2|TRBJ2-7|TRBV5-6|-
TGTGCCAGCAGCTTGGGGGGACTAGCGGTCTACGAGCAGTACTTC
CASSLGGLAVYEQYF
>-|TRBJ2-7|TRBV13|-
TGTGCCAGCAGCTTACGCCGGGGGGCCTCCTACGAGCAGTACTTC
CASSLRRGASYEQYF
>-|TRBJ1-4|TRBV28|-
TGTGCCAGCACCCAATCCCCAGCTAATGAAAAACTGTTTTTT
CASTQSPANEKLFF
>TRBD1|TRBJ2-7|TRBV15|once
TGTGCCACCAGCAGAGCCGGGGCAGGGGGCTCCTACGAGCAGTACTTC
CATSRAGAGGSYEQYF
>-|TRBJ1-1|TRBV5-1|few
TGCGCCAGCAGCTTTTACGACGGGGGCACTGAAGCTTTCTTT
CASSFYDGGTEAFF
>-|TRBJ1-1|TRBV13|-
TGTGCCAGCAGCTTAGGCCCGGGGTCTGAAGCTTTCTTT
CASSLGPGSEAFF
>TRBD1|TRBJ2-7|TRBV6-5|-
TGTGCCAGCAGCGACAGGGTAGGGGAGCAGTACTTC
CASSDRVGEQYF
>TRBD1|TRBJ2-2|TRBV4-3|-
TGCGCCAGCAGCCAAGTAGGGACAGGGGCGTCCGGGGAGCTGTTTTTT
CASSQVGTGASGELFF
>-|TRBJ2-7|TRBV18|few
TGTGCCAGCTCACCGCCGACTAGCTACGAGCAGTACTTC
CASSPPTSYEQYF
>-|TRBJ2-2|TRBV19|-
TGTGCCAGTAGGAGGAACACCGGGGAGCTGTTTTTT
CASRRNTGELFF
>-|TRBJ2-1|TRBV30|-
TGTGCCTGGAGTGTACGAGGTAGCTATACCTACAATGAGCAGTTCTTC
CAWSVRGSYTYNEQFF
>TRBD2|TRBJ2-1|TRBV7-9|-
TGTGCCAGCAGCTTAGGGGTTGCGGGAGTCTACAATGAGCAGTTCTTC
CASSLGVAGVYNEQFF
>-|TRBJ1-2|TRBV6-1|-
TGTGCCAGCAGTGAAAGCGCTACAGGGACTATTTATGGCTACACCTTC
CASSESATGTIYGYTF
>-|TRBJ1-1|TRBV4-3|few
TGCGCCAGCAGCCAAGACTCCAGCACTGAAGCTTTCTTT
CASSQDSSTEAFF
>TRBD1|TRBJ1-4|TRBV28|once
TGTGCCAGCACCCGGGACAGAGAAAAACTGTTTTTT
CASTRDREKLFF
>-|TRBJ1-1|TRBV6-5|-
TGTGCCAGCAGTTACTCAGAGAGTGGTGAAGCTTTCTTT
CASSYSESGEAFF
>TRBD1|TRBJ2-7|TRBV2|few
TGTGCCAGCAGTGGGAGCAGGGGGAATTCCTACGAGCAGTACTTC
CASSGSRGNSYEQYF
>TRBD2|TRBJ2-7|TRBV6-6|-
TGTGCCAGCACCAATCTAGCGGGGGGGAACTACGAGCAGTACTTC
CASTNLAGGNYEQYF
>-|TRBJ1-5|TRBV30|few
TGTGCCTGGAGTGGACTCATTAGCAATCAGCCCCAGCATTTT
CAWSGLISNQPQHF
>-|TRBJ1-5|TRBV28|-
TGTGCCAGCAGTTTAGGGCAGCTCAATCAGCCCCAGCATTTT
CASSLGQLNQPQHF
>-|TRBJ1-5|TRBV7-2|few
TGTGCCAGCAGCTCCACAAATCAGCCCCAGCATTTT
CASSSTNQPQHF
>-|TRBJ2-7|TRBV6-5|few
TGTGCCAGCAGTTACTTACTAGGGAGGAACGAGCAGTACTTC
CASSYLLGRNEQYF
>TRBD2|TRBJ2-3|TRBV6-6|-
TGTGCCAGCAGCAACGGGCTAGCGGGGAACACAGATACGCAGTATTTT
CASSNGLAGNTDTQYF
>-|TRBJ1-1|TRBV7-8|-
TGTGCCAGCAGCTTAGTTGGGGGGGGCACTGAAGCTTTCTTT
CASSLVGGGTEAFF
>-|TRBJ2-2|TRBV11-3|-
TGTGCCAGCAGCAAAGAACAGGGTCGGGACACCGGGGAGCTGTTTTTT
CASSKEQGRDTGELFF
>TRBD2|TRBJ2-3|TRBV4-3|once
TGCGCCAGCAGCAACGCGGGAGGGCCTGGATATACGCAGTATTTT
CASSNAGGPGYTQYF
>-|TRBJ1-3|TRBV4-1|-
TGCGCCAGCAGCCAGAAACAGCTTTTCTCTGGAAACACCATATATTTT
CASSQKQLFSGNTIYF
>-|TRBJ1-1|TRBV7-6|-
TGTGCCAGCAGCTTAGTGGAGGAGGACACTGAAGCTTTCTTT
CASSLVEEDTEAFF
>TRBD2|TRBJ2-5|TRBV4-1|few
TGCGCCAGCAGCCAGGTCGGGAGGGGGGAGACCCAGTACTTC
CASSQVGRGETQYF
>TRBD1|TRBJ1-1|TRBV30|-
TGTGCCTGGAGTCGACAGGGCACTGAAGCTTTCTTT
CAWSRQGTEAFF
>TRBD1|TRBJ2-3|TRBV7-9|-
TGTGCCAGCAGCTTAGGGACAGGGGATCAGGCAGATACGCAGTATTTT
CASSLGTGDQADTQYF
>-|TRBJ2-7|TRBV4-2|-
TGTGCCAGCAGCCAAGAACAGAACTACGAGCAGTACTTC
CASSQEQNYEQYF
>TRBD2|TRBJ2-5|TRBV5-4|-
TGTGCCAGCAGCTTGGTCGGCGGGCGGGGGGCGGAAGAGACCCAGTACTTC
CASSLVGGRGAEETQYF
>TRBD1|TRBJ1-4|TRBV27|-
TGTGCCAGCAGTAGGGACAGGGTGAAAGAAAAACTGTTTTTT
CASSRDRVKEKLFF
>-|TRBJ2-1|TRBV7-9|-
TGTGCCAGCAGCTTAGGCGAAAGCTCCTACAATGAGCAGTTCTTC
CASSLGESSYNEQFF
>-|TRBJ2-1|TRBV7-6|-
TGTGCCAGCAGCCAAAACATAGGGGTTGGGGATGAGCAGTTCTTC
CASSQNIGVGDEQFF
>TRBD1|TRBJ2-3|TRBV5-1|-
TGCGCCAGCAAAGGACAGGGGGCTGGTAGCACAGATACGCAGTATTTT
CASKGQGAGSTDTQYF